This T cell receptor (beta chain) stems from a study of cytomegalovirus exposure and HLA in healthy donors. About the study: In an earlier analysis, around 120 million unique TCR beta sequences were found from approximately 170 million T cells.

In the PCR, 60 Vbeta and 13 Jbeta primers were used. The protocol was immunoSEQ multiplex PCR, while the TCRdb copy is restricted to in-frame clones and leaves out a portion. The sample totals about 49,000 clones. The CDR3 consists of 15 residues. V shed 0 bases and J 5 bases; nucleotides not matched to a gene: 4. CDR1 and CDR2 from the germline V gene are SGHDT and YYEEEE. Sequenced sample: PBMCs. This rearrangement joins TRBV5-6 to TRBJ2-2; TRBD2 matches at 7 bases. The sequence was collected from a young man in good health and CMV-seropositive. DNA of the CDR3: TGTGCCAGCAGCTTGGGCGGGAGCGGAACCGGGGAGCTGTTTTTT. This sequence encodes CASSLGGSGTGELFF.